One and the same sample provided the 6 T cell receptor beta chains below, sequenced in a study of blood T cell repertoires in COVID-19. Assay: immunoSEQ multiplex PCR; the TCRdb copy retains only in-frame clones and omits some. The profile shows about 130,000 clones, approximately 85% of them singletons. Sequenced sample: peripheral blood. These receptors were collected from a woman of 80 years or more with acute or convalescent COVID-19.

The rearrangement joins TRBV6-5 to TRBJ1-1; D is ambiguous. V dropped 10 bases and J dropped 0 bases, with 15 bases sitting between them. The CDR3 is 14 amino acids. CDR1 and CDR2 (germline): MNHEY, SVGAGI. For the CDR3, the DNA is TGTGCCACCATGCGGTCCTTTATGAACACTGAAGCTTTCTTT. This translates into CATMRSFMNTEAFF.

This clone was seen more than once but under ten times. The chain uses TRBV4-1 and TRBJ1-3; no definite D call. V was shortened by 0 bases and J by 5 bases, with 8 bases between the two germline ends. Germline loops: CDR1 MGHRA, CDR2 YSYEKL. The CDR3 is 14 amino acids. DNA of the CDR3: TGCGCCAGCAGCCAAGAGGCCCGCCGAAACACCATATATTTT. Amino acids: CASSQEARRNTIYF.

The CDR3 here is CASSPRGGQSSTRLKASGANVLTF. CDR3 DNA: TGTGCCAGCAGTCCGCGGGGGGGACAGTCAAGCACACGGTTAAAAGCCTCTGGGGCCAACGTCCTGACTTTC. The genes are TRBV6-6 and TRBJ2-6; 9 bases are a match to TRBD2. Germline V gene lookup returns CDR1 MNHNY and CDR2 SVGAGI (reference sequence). The CDR3 is made up of 24 amino acids. Losses at the gene ends were 5 bases for V and 0 bases for J; bases not matched to a gene: 26.

The CDR3 spells CASSLEWDTKVFF. The CDR3 DNA follows: TGTGCCAGCAGCTTGGAATGGGACACAAAGGTGTTCTTC. The chain uses TRBV5-6 and TRBJ2-1; the D gene is possibly TRBD1 (6 bases). Trimming removed 0 bases at V and 15 bases at J, with 16 bases between. This CDR3 has 13 amino acids. CDR1 is SGHDT and CDR2 is YYEEEE in the germline V gene.

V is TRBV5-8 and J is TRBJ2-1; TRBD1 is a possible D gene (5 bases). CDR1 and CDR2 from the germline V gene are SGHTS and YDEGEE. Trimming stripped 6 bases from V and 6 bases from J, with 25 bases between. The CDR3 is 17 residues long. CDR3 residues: CASNGGLQDDPSNEQFF. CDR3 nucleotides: TGTGCCAGCAATGGTGGGCTACAGGATGACCCCTCCAATGAGCAGTTCTTC.

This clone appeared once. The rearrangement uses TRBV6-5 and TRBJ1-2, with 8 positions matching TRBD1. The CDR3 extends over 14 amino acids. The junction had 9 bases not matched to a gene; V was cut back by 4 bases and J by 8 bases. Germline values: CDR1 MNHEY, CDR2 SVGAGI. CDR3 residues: CASSLTGALGGYTF. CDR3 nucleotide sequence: TGTGCCAGCAGTTTGACAGGGGCCCTTGGAGGCTACACCTTC.